The source of this T cell receptor (beta chain) is a study of PD-1 blockade in classical Hodgkin lymphoma. The CDR3 is 14 residues long. Trimming removed 3 bases from V and 7 bases from J, with 15 bases in between. CDR1 LNHDA and CDR2 SQIVND come from the germline V gene (reference sequence). Indicated time point: cycle 4 day 1 (C4D1), after five to seven weeks of nivolumab. Each of the patients experienced relapse following autologous stem cell transplantation, and their brentuximab vedotin exposure differed. Only in-frame clones appear in the TCRdb table, and some are missing; sequencing was by immunoSEQ multiplex PCR. The table shows under 60,000 clones, with around nine tenths occurring only once.

The clonotype was recovered from a human donor with classical Hodgkin lymphoma. This material consisted of peripheral blood mononuclear cells (PBMCs), taken before the fourth cycle of nivolumab. The V gene is TRBV19, the J gene TRBJ2-5; TRBD2 might be the D (6 bases). CDR3: CASSIGLARGTQYF. DNA of the CDR3: TGTGCCAGTAGTATTGGTCTAGCGAGGGGGACCCAGTACTTC.